Following are 18 T cell receptor beta chains from one sample sequenced in a study of cytomegalovirus exposure and HLA in healthy donors (dated by TCRdb to about 2017). Preparation of the library involved the immunoSEQ multiplex PCR assay. A mixture of 60 forward primers for TCR Vbeta segments and 13 reverse primers for TCR Jbeta segments was used in the multiplex PCR. TCRdb provides this immuneACCESS table in a form limited to in-frame rearrangements. Some clones are lacking; in checked studies, under half of them reflect an unresolved V gene, and why the rest are absent is not known. Here the sample has some 150,000 clones; 85% to 90% occur a single time. Roughly 5.2% of the sample comes from the top ten. The sample taken for sequencing was PBMCs. The receptors here all came from a woman in her 30s in good health and CMV-seronegative.

In nucleotides, the CDR3 is TGTGCCAGCAGCTTGACTAGCGGGAGGGTACTTGAGCAGTTCTTC. Encoded protein: CASSLTSGRVLEQFF. The V gene is TRBV5-4, the J gene TRBJ2-1; 13 bases line up with TRBD2. The CDR3 has 15 amino acids. With 1 base clipped from V and 9 bases from J, the junction kept 4 bases outside the gene matches. From germline, CDR1 is SGHNT and CDR2 YYREEE (reference sequence).

This CDR3 reads CASSLLTSGSDEQFF. CDR3 DNA: TGTGCCAGCAGTTTATTGACTAGCGGGTCAGATGAGCAGTTCTTC. V and J are TRBV27 and TRBJ2-1; TRBD2 matches at 10 bases. The CDR3 sequence is 15 residues long. Germline V CDR1 and CDR2: MNHEY, SMNVEV (reference sequence). The V and J ends lost 1 base and 8 bases, in that order; junction bases with no gene match: 5.

This clone was seen once. J is TRBJ1-2 and V is TRBV19; 7 bases line up with TRBD1. Per the germline V gene, CDR1 is LNHDA and CDR2 is SQIVND (reference sequence). This CDR3 contains 17 residues. V lost 7 bases to trimming and J lost 4 bases; unmatched junction nucleotides: 18. CDR3 sequence reads: CASTPNAGTARLYGYTF. CDR3 sequence (DNA): TGTGCCAGTACCCCAAACGCCGGGACAGCACGACTCTATGGCTACACCTTC.

This clone was picked up one time. This chain uses TRBV4-3 with TRBJ2-1, with 8 bases fitting TRBD2. V shed 1 base and J 7 bases; nucleotides not matched to a gene: 24. This CDR3 contains 21 residues. Germline CDR1 is LGHNA and CDR2 is YSLEER. The CDR3 protein is CASSQAVVGTSVVGWSNEQFF. The CDR3 DNA follows: TGCGCCAGCAGCCAAGCAGTGGTCGGGACTAGTGTGGTTGGTTGGTCAAATGAGCAGTTCTTC.

V gene TRBV27 combines with J gene TRBJ2-5; the D is unclear. The V and J ends lost 1 base and 5 bases respectively, with 8 bases between them. The germline gives CDR1 MNHEY, CDR2 SMNVEV (reference sequence). The CDR3 consists of 13 residues. CDR3 coding DNA: TGTGCCAGCAGTTTATTTCCGAGGGAGACCCAGTACTTC. Translated, it gives CASSLFPRETQYF.

The gene calls are TRBV5-1 and TRBJ2-7, with D perhaps TRBD1 (6 bases). Trimming cost V 3 bases and J 2 bases, with 12 bases left between them. The CDR3 runs 14 residues. Germline CDR1 SGHRS, CDR2 YFSETQ. CDR3 region: CASSSGTYTYEQYF. In nucleotides, the CDR3 is TGCGCCAGCAGCTCCGGGACATATACCTACGAGCAGTACTTC. The full variable domain, its missing parts supplied by reference TRBV5-1 and TRBJ2-7, is KAGVTQTPRYLIKTRGQQVTLSCSPISGHRSVSWYQQTPGQGLQFLFEYFSETQRNKGNFPGRFSGRQFSNSRSEMNVSTLELGDSALYLCASSSGTYTYEQYFGPGTRLTVT.

The chain has TRBV7-9 and TRBJ2-7, with 7 bases lining up with TRBD2. With 4 bases clipped from V and 0 bases from J, the junction kept 6 bases outside the gene matches. Per the germline V gene, CDR1 is SEHNR and CDR2 is FQNEAQ (reference sequence). The CDR3 totals 15 residues. The CDR3 here is CASSSATSTSYEQYF. CDR3 sequence (DNA): TGTGCCAGCAGCTCCGCGACTAGCACCTCCTACGAGCAGTACTTC.

This clone was seen only a few times. This rearrangement joins TRBV15 to TRBJ2-2; the match to TRBD2 covers 9 bases. V gave up 2 bases and J gave up 2 bases; unmatched junction bases: 6. Germline assignment: CDR1 LNHNV and CDR2 YYDKDF (reference sequence). This CDR3 spans 17 amino acids. The CDR3 DNA reads TGTGCCACCAGCAGATCGAGGACTAGCGACAACACCGGGGAGCTGTTTTTT. Translating it yields CATSRSRTSDNTGELFF.

The chain couples TRBV21-1 to TRBJ2-1; no check of the table's D call, TRBD2, against the DNA was made. TRBV21-1 is labeled a pseudogene. CDR3 length equals 16 residues. This CDR3 reads CASSKGRGSSYSEQFF. The CDR3 DNA reads TGTGCCAGCAGCAAAGGGCGCGGGAGCTCCTACAGTGAGCAGTTCTTC.

This sequence joins TRBV4-3 and TRBJ2-7; no definite D call. V lost 0 bases and J 4 bases, leaving 13 bases between the germline ends. Germline CDR1 is LGHNA and CDR2 is YSLEER. This CDR3 comprises 15 residues. The CDR3 sequence: CASSQDLNVRYEQYF. In DNA, the CDR3 is TGCGCCAGCAGCCAAGATCTAAATGTCCGGTACGAGCAGTACTTC.

This clone was counted once. V is TRBV7-3 and J is TRBJ2-6; possible D gene TRBD1, 6 bases. The V end lost 4 bases, the J end lost 0 bases, and 10 bases lay between the germline ends. The CDR3 is 16 amino acids. Looked up from germline, CDR1 is SGHTA and CDR2 is FQGTGA. DNA for the CDR3: TGTGCCAGCAGCTCAGGACAGAACTCTGGGGCCAACGTCCTGACTTTC. Protein product: CASSSGQNSGANVLTF.

The chain has TRBV5-1 and TRBJ2-5; tentative D call: TRBD1 (6 bases). The CDR3 runs to 14 residues. V was trimmed by 2 bases and J by 1 base, leaving 9 bases between them. Germline assignment: CDR1 SGHRS and CDR2 YFSETQ. The CDR3 loop is CASSFGQIQETQYF. The CDR3 DNA reads as TGCGCCAGCAGCTTCGGACAGATCCAAGAGACCCAGTACTTC.

The chain employs TRBV9 and TRBJ2-1; D unclear. With 0 bases removed from V and 5 bases from J, the gap between germline ends came to 6 bases. CDR3 length equals 13 residues. The germline gives CDR1 SGDLS, CDR2 YYNGEE. Here the CDR3 DNA reads TGTGCCAGCAGCGTAGACAGCCACAATGAGCAGTTCTTC. This gives the protein CASSVDSHNEQFF.

With regard to this clone: Different DNA sequences within this sample yield the same CDR3. This chain links TRBV28 with TRBJ2-3; tentatively, D is TRBD2 (6 bases). CDR1 is MDHEN and CDR2 is SYDVKM in the germline V gene. Trimming cost V 3 bases and J 8 bases, with 9 bases left between them. This CDR3 region has 12 residues. This CDR3 is CASSLAGGTQYF. For the CDR3, the DNA is TGTGCCAGCAGTTTGGCCGGGGGTACGCAGTATTTT.

The chain joins TRBV7-9 to TRBJ2-1, with D possibly matching TRBD2 (5 bases). This CDR3 is built from 15 residues. Trimming left V 7 bases short and J 5 bases short, with 18 bases between. Germline assignment: CDR1 SEHNR and CDR2 FQNEAQ (reference sequence). CDR3 sequence reads: CASTPWTVGDNEQFF. The CDR3 coding sequence is TGTGCCAGCACCCCATGGACTGTTGGGGACAATGAGCAGTTCTTC. Combining the CDR3 with reference TRBV7-9 and TRBJ2-1 gives the whole variable domain DTGVSQNPRHKITKRGQNVTFRCDPISEHNRLYWYRQTLGQGPEFLTYFQNEAQLEKSRLLSDRFSAERPKGSFSTLEIQRTEQGDSAMYLCASTPWTVGDNEQFFGPGTRLTVL.

The chain uses TRBV13 and TRBJ2-1, with a weak D call TRBD2 (7 bases). Germline assignment: CDR1 PRHDT and CDR2 FYEKMQ (reference sequence). CDR3 length: 14 amino acids. The V and J ends lost 3 bases and 5 bases respectively, with 11 bases between them. The CDR3 coding sequence is TGTGCCAGCAGCTTCAGGGGAGGGGACAATGAGCAGTTCTTC. Its translation is CASSFRGGDNEQFF.

The V call is TRBV7-9, the J call TRBJ2-1; D is unclear. The CDR3 sequence is 11 residues long. V shed 6 bases and J shed 9 bases, with 9 bases lying between them. Looked up from germline, CDR1 is SEHNR and CDR2 is FQNEAQ (reference sequence). CDR3 sequence (DNA): TGTGCCAGCAGGAGCTTGTTTGAGCAGTTCTTC. It codes for CASRSLFEQFF.

The chain joins TRBV29-1 to TRBJ2-7; D not resolved. The germline V and J ends were trimmed by 4 bases and 4 bases, with 14 bases remaining between them. There are 13 residues in the CDR3. Germline assignment: CDR1 SQVTM and CDR2 ANQGSEA. This CDR3 is CSVALGWSYEQYF. CDR3 bases: TGCAGCGTTGCACTCGGGTGGAGTTACGAGCAGTACTTC.